Below, 8 T cell receptor beta chains from the same sample are listed, as sequenced in a study of cytomegalovirus exposure and HLA in healthy donors. This table comes from immunoSEQ multiplex PCR, and its TCRdb copy is limited to in-frame clones, with some not included. The sample has about 130,000 clones; over 90% are singletons. Material: PBMCs. The receptor source for this set is a woman under 30 in good health and CMV-seronegative.

This rearrangement joins TRBV28 to TRBJ1-4; D perhaps matches TRBD1 (5 bases). CDR3 length equals 14 residues. Germline CDR1 is MDHEN and CDR2 is SYDVKM. Deletions cut 11 bases from V and 8 bases from J, with 21 bases between. CDR3 in amino acids: CAVGAGELGEKLFF. The CDR3 DNA reads TGTGCCGTTGGGGCGGGGGAGTTGGGGGAAAAACTGTTTTTT.

The gene calls are TRBV6-1 and TRBJ1-6; no clear D gene. CDR3 length: 19 residues. V shed 3 bases and J shed 6 bases, with 24 bases lying between them. Germline CDR1 MNHNS, CDR2 SASEGT. As DNA, the CDR3 is TGTGCCAGCAGTGAGTCTGCGGGGAAGGGCGTGATCCCTAATTCACCCCTCCACTTT. This encodes CASSESAGKGVIPNSPLHF.

J is TRBJ1-2 and V is TRBV20-1; D unresolved. The germline CDR1 and CDR2 sequences are DFQATT and SNEGSKA (reference sequence). The CDR3 contains 11 residues. Trimming cost V 4 bases and J 6 bases, with 9 bases left between them. The CDR3 DNA reads TGCAGTGCTAATAGGCGGGATGGCTACACCTTC. Its protein is CSANRRDGYTF.

V gene TRBV2 combines with J gene TRBJ2-1, with D perhaps matching TRBD2 (6 bases). The CDR3 totals 14 residues. Germline loops: CDR1 SNHLY, CDR2 FYNNEI. Trimming shortened V by 4 bases and J by 7 bases, and 14 bases separated the two germline ends. In DNA form, the CDR3 reads TGTGCCAGCAGTGGGGGGACTCGACCAAATGAGCAGTTCTTC. This translates into CASSGGTRPNEQFF.

The chain uses TRBV27 and TRBJ1-6; maybe TRBD1 (5 bases). CDR1 MNHEY and CDR2 SMNVEV come from the germline V gene (reference sequence). The germline V and J ends were trimmed by 6 bases and 0 bases, with 12 bases remaining between them. CDR3 length: 16 amino acids. CDR3 DNA sequence: TGTGCCAGCAGGGACAATGAGAGCTCCTATAATTCACCCCTCCACTTT. Its translation is CASRDNESSYNSPLHF.

The CDR3 DNA sequence: TGCGCCAGCAGCTTAATCCCAGACAGACAAGAGACCCAGTACTTC. Translating it yields CASSLIPDRQETQYF. V usage is TRBV5-1 and J usage is TRBJ2-5; a possible D gene is TRBD1 (5 bases). The CDR3 runs 15 residues. CDR1 SGHRS and CDR2 YFSETQ come from the germline V gene. The germline V and J ends were trimmed by 2 bases and 2 bases, with 13 bases remaining between them.

The CDR3 coding sequence is TGTGCCAGCAGGAGAACAGGAGACAATCAGCCCCAGCATTTT. This gives the protein CASRRTGDNQPQHF. The chain is built from TRBV6-1 and TRBJ1-5; possible D gene TRBD1, 5 bases. The CDR3 consists of 14 residues. V was clipped by 6 bases and J by 3 bases, with 12 bases between them. Germline CDR1 and CDR2: MNHNS and SASEGT.

The chain joins TRBV7-9 to TRBJ2-3; D ambiguous. Germline values: CDR1 SEHNR, CDR2 FQNEAQ (reference sequence). Trimming left V 7 bases short and J 0 bases short, with 11 bases between. The CDR3 is made up of 14 amino acids. CDR3 in amino acids: CASIGEESTDTQYF. In DNA, the CDR3 is TGTGCCAGCATAGGTGAGGAGAGCACAGATACGCAGTATTTT.